This is a list of T cell receptor beta chains from one sample in a study of graft-versus-host responses after intestinal transplantation. Sequencing was performed with immunoSEQ multiplex PCR; in TCRdb, only in-frame clones are kept and a portion is missing. Of around 96,000 clones detected, 90% appear once; the ten largest clones hold more than 15%. Here the sequenced sample was PBMCs, taken 450 to 460 days after intestinal transplant. The receptors come from a human patient who received an intestinal transplant, so some T cells may come from the graft donor. Each CDR3 is given with its conserved first and last residue. Fields, in order: J gene, D gene, V gene, clone size, CDR3 DNA, CDR3 protein. The D gene is left open where the match is weak. Size tells how often a clone was seen (once, few, many) or the class of an expanded clone, and some rows leave it out.

TRBJ1-1	TRBD1	TRBV6-5	-	TGTGCCAGCAGGTCCGGGACAGCCGAAGCTTTCTTT	CASRSGTAEAFF
TRBJ1-2	-	TRBV19	once	TGTGCCAGTAGGCGGACCGCACCTAACTATGGCTACACCTTC	CASRRTAPNYGYTF
TRBJ2-2	-	TRBV15	-	TGTGCCACCAGCAGAGAACAGGCCCATAGGATCGCGAACACCGGGGAGCTGTTTTTT	CATSREQAHRIANTGELFF
TRBJ1-5	-	TRBV6-5	-	TGTGCCAGCAGTTACTCCCCCCCACAGGGCAATCAGCCCCAGCATTTT	CASSYSPPQGNQPQHF
TRBJ1-2	-	TRBV20-1	-	TGCAGTGCCGGGCGGAACTATGGCTACACCTTC	CSAGRNYGYTF
TRBJ2-7	TRBD2	TRBV7-8	-	TGTGCCAGCAGCCTCGGGACTAGCGGGGGGCTCGGTTACGAGCAGTACTTC	CASSLGTSGGLGYEQYF
TRBJ1-2	TRBD1	TRBV20-1	-	TGCAGTGCGCGGACAGGGAATGGCTACACCTTC	CSARTGNGYTF
TRBJ2-7	-	TRBV11-2	-	TGTGCCAGCAGCTTACGGTCCGGGACACCGGGCGAGCAGTACTTC	CASSLRSGTPGEQYF
TRBJ2-3	TRBD2	TRBV7-3	-	TGTGCCAGCAGCTTAGTAGCGGGGGCCACAGATACGCAGTATTTT	CASSLVAGATDTQYF
TRBJ2-1	TRBD2	TRBV19	-	TGTGCCAGTAGTCCGACTAGCTATGAGCAGTTCTTC	CASSPTSYEQFF
TRBJ2-3	-	TRBV5-5	-	TGTGCCAGCAGCTTGGTAGCGAGGAGCACAGATACGCAGTATTTT	CASSLVARSTDTQYF
TRBJ2-3	-	TRBV12-5	-	TGTGCTAGTGGTTTGGTACGTTTCGGACGCACAGATACGCAGTATTTT	CASGLVRFGRTDTQYF
TRBJ1-5	-	TRBV7-9	few	TGTGCCAGCAGAGCGGACGGGGAGGCCCAGCATTTT	CASRADGEAQHF
TRBJ1-5	TRBD1	TRBV23-1	-	TGCGCCAGCCGAAACCGGGACAGGGGTCCAGGGCAGCCCCAGCATTTT	CASRNRDRGPGQPQHF
TRBJ2-7	-	TRBV2	-	TGTGCCAGCAGTGCCTACTACTCCTACGAGCAGTACTTC	CASSAYYSYEQYF
TRBJ2-3	TRBD2	TRBV5-1	-	TGCGCCACCTCTTTGGCTAGCGGGGGAACTAGCACAGATACGCAGTATTTT	CATSLASGGTSTDTQYF
TRBJ2-7	-	TRBV5-8	-	TGTGCCAGCAGCTTGGATTTGTACGCCCCATCCGAGCAGTACTTC	CASSLDLYAPSEQYF
TRBJ1-5	-	TRBV19	-	TGTGCCAGTAGTATAGATCGGGCCAGTAGCAATCAGCCCCAGCATTTT	CASSIDRASSNQPQHF
TRBJ2-1	TRBD2	TRBV6-6	-	TGTGCCAGCAGTCATCCTTCGGGACTAGCGGGGGCGGAGCAGTTCTTC	CASSHPSGLAGAEQFF
TRBJ2-7	-	TRBV6-5	-	TGTGCCAGCAGTTACGAGCGGCCGCCCCGGCCCTACGAGCAGTACTTC	CASSYERPPRPYEQYF
TRBJ1-1	-	TRBV11-2	-	TGTGCCAGCAGCACCCGGGGGCAGGGGCGCCGGGCTAGCACTGAAGCTTTCTTT	CASSTRGQGRRASTEAFF
TRBJ1-1	TRBD1	TRBV6-1	-	TGTGCCAGCAGTGGAAGGGACAGGGGGCAATATGAAGCTTTCTTT	CASSGRDRGQYEAFF
TRBJ1-1	-	TRBV4-2	-	TGTGCCAGCAGCCAGGACTTGACTGAAGCTTTCTTT	CASSQDLTEAFF
TRBJ2-6	-	TRBV19	-	TGTGCCAGTAAAGGGCCTGGGGCCAACGTCCTGACTTTC	CASKGPGANVLTF
TRBJ1-1	-	TRBV2	-	TGTGCCAGCAGTGGTACGGGTCCTGAAGCTTTCTTT	CASSGTGPEAFF
TRBJ1-3	-	TRBV7-9	-	TGTGCCAGCGAGGGGAATCTCCCCGGAAACACCATATATTTT	CASEGNLPGNTIYF
TRBJ2-3	-	TRBV11-2	-	TGTGCCAGCAGCTTAGCGGTGGGCGGGGATACGCAGTATTTT	CASSLAVGGDTQYF
TRBJ2-3	TRBD2	TRBV7-2	once	TGTGCCAGCAGCTCCGGGACTAGCGGGGGAAGGGCAGATACGCAGTATTTT	CASSSGTSGGRADTQYF
TRBJ1-6	-	TRBV6-5	-	TGTGCCAGCAGCACCCGACAGGCCTATAATTCACCCCTCCACTTT	CASSTRQAYNSPLHF